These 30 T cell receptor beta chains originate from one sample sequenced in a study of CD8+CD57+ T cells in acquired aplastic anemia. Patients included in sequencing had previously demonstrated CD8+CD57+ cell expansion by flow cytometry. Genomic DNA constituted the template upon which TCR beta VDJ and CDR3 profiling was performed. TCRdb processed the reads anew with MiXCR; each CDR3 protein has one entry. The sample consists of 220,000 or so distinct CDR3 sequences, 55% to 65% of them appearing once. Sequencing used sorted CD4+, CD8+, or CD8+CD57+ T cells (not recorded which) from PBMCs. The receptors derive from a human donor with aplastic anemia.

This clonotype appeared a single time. CDR3 DNA sequence: TGCAGTGCTAGACCCACGCCAGCGGGATTCACAGATACGCAGTATTTT. It specifies CSARPTPAGFTDTQYF. J is TRBJ2-3 and V is TRBV20-1; 7 bases fit TRBD2. Germline assignment: CDR1 DFQATT and CDR2 SNEGSKA (reference sequence). V was pared by 2 bases and J by 2 bases, with 10 bases of the junction left unmatched. This CDR3 is 16 amino acids long.

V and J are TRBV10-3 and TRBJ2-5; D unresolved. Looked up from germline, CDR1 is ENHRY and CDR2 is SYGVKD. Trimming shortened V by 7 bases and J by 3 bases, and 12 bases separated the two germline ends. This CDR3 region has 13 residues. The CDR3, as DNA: TGTGCCATCAACGGCGGACGCGAAGAGACCCAGTACTTC. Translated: CAINGGREETQYF.

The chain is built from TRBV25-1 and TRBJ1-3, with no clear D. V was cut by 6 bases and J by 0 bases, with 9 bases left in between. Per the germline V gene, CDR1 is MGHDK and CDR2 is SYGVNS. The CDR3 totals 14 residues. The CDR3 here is CASSRQSSGNTIYF. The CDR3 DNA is TGTGCCAGCAGCAGACAAAGCTCTGGAAACACCATATATTTT.

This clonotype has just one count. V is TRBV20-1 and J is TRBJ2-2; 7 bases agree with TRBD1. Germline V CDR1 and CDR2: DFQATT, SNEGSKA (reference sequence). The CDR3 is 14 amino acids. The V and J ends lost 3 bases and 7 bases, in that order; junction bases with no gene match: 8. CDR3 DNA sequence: TGCAGTGCTAGTGAGGGGGCGCGGATCGGGGAGCTGTTTTTT. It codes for CSASEGARIGELFF.

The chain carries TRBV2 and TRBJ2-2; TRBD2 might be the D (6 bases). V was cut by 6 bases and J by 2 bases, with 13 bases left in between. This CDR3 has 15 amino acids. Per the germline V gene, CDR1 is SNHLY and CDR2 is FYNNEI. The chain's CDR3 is CASSPPGLNTGELFF. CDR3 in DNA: TGTGCCAGCAGCCCCCCGGGACTTAACACCGGGGAGCTGTTTTTT.

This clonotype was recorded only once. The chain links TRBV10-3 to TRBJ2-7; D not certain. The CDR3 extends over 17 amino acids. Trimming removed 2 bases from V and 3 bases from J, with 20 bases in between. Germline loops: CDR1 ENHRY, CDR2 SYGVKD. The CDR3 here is CAISETGLAAVVYEQYF. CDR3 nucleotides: TGTGCCATCAGTGAGACGGGCTTGGCGGCGGTGGTCTACGAGCAGTACTTC.

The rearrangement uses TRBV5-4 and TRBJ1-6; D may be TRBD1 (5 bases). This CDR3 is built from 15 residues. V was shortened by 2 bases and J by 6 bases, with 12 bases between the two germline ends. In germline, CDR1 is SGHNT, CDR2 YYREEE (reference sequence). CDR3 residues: CASSLALGANSPLHF. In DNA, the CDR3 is TGTGCCAGCAGCTTAGCTCTTGGGGCTAATTCACCCCTCCACTTT. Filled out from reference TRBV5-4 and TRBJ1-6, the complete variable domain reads ETGVTQSPTHLIKTRGQQVTLRCSSQSGHNTVSWYQQALGQGPQFIFQYYREEENGRGNFPPRFSGLQFPNYSSELNVNALELDDSALYLCASSLALGANSPLHFGNGTRLTVT.

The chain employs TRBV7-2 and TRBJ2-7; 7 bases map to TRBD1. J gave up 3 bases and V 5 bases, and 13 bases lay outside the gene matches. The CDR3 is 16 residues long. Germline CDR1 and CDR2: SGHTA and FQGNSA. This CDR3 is CASSIWTGKSGYEQYF. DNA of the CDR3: TGTGCCAGCAGCATCTGGACAGGTAAAAGTGGCTACGAGCAGTACTTC. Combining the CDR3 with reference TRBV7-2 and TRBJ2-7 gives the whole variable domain GAGVSQSPSNKVTEKGKDVELRCDPISGHTALYWYRQSLGQGLEFLIYFQGNSAPDKSGLPSDRFSAERTGGSVSTLTIQRTQQEDSAVYLCASSIWTGKSGYEQYFGPGTRLTVT.

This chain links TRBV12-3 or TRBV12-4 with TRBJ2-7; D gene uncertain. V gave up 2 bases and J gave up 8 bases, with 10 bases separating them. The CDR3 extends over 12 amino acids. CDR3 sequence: CASSLPPGQQYF. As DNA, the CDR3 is TGTGCCAGCAGTTTACCACCGGGCCAGCAGTACTTC.

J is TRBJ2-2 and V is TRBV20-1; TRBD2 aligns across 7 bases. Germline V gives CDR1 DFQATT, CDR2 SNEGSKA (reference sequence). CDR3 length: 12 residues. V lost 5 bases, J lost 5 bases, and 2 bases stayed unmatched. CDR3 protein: CSAYGGTGELFF. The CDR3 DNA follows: TGCAGTGCTTACGGGGGGACCGGGGAGCTGTTTTTT.

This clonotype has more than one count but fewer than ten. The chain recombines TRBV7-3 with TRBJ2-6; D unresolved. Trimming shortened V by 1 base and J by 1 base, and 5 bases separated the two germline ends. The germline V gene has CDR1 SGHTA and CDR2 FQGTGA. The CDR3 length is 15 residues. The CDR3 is CASSLMGSGANVLTF. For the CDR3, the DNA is TGTGCCAGCAGCTTAATGGGGTCTGGGGCCAACGTCCTGACTTTC.

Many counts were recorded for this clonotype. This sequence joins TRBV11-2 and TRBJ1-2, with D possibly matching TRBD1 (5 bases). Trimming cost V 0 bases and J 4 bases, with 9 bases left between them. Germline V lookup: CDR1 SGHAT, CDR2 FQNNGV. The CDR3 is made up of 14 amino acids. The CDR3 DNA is TGTGCCAGCAGCTTAGAAGACAGCCTCTATGGCTACACCTTC. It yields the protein CASSLEDSLYGYTF.

The CDR3 reads CASSLRGRDNQPQHF. Written as DNA, the CDR3 is TGTGCCAGCAGTTTACGGGGCAGGGATAATCAGCCCCAGCATTTT. The rearrangement links TRBV12-3 or TRBV12-4 to TRBJ1-5, with D maybe TRBD1 (5 bases). V dropped 2 bases and J dropped 4 bases, with 12 bases sitting between them. CDR3 length: 15 amino acids.

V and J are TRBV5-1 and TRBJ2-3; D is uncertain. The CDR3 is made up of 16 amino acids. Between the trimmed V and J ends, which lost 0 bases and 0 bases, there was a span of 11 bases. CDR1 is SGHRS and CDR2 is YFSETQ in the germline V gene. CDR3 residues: CASSLVMTSSTDTQYF. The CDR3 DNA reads TGCGCCAGCAGCTTGGTGATGACTTCTAGCACAGATACGCAGTATTTT.

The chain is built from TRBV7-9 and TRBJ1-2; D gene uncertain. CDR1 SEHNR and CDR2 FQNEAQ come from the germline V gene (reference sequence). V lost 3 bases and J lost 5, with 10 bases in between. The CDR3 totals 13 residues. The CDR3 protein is CASSLNSLYGYTF. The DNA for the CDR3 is TGTGCCAGCAGCTTGAACAGCCTGTATGGCTACACCTTC.

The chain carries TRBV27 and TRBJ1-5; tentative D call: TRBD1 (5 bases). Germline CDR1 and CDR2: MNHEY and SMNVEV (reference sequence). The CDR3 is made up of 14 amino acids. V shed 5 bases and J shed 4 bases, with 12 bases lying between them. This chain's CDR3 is CASSPWDGNQPQHF. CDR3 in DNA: TGTGCCAGCAGTCCGTGGGACGGAAATCAGCCCCAGCATTTT.

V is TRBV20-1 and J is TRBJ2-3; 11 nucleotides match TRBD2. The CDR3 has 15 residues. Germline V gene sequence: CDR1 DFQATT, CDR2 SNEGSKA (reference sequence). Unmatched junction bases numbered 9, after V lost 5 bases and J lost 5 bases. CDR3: CSARPTSGSRDTQYF. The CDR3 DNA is TGCAGTGCTCGACCTACTAGCGGGAGTAGAGATACGCAGTATTTT.

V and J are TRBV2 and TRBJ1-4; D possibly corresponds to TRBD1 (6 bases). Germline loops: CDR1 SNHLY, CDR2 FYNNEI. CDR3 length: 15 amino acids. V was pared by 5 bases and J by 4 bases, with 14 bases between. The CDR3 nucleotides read TGTGCCAGCAGTCCTTTGACAGGCAATAATGAAAAACTGTTTTTT. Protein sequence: CASSPLTGNNEKLFF.

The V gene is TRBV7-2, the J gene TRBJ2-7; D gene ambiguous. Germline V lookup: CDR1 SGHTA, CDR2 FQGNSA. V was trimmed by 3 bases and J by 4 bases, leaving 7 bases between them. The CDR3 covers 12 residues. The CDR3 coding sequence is TGTGCCAGCAGCTTCGTAGGGTACGAGCAGTACTTC. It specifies CASSFVGYEQYF.

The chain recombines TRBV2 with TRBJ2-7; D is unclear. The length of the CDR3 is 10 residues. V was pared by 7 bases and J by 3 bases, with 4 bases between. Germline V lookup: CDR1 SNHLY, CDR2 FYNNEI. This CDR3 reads CASMLYEQYF. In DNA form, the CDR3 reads TGTGCCAGCATGCTCTACGAGCAGTACTTC. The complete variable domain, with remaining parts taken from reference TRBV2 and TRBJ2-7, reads EPEVTQTPSHQVTQMGQEVILRCVPISNHLYFYWYRQILGQKVEFLVSFYNNEISEKSEIFDDQFSVERPDGSNFTLKIRSTKLEDSAMYFCASMLYEQYFGPGTRLTVT.

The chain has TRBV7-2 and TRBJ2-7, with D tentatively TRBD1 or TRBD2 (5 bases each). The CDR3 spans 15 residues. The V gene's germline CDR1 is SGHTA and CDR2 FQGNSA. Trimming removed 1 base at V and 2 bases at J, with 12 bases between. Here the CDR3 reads CASSLVAGTTYEQYF. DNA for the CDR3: TGTGCCAGCAGCTTAGTGGCAGGGACCACCTACGAGCAGTACTTC.

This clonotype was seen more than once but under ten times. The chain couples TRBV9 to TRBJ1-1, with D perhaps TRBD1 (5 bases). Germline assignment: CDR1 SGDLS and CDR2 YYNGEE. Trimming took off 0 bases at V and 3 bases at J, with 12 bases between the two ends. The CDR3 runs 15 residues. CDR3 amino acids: CASSVVSQADTEAFF. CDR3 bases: TGTGCCAGCAGCGTAGTTTCACAGGCGGACACTGAAGCTTTCTTT.

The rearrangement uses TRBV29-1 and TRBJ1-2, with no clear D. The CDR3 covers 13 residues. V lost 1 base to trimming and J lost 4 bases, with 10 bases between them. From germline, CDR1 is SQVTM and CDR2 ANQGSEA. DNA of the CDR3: TGCAGCGTTGAAGCCGACGGGGTCTATGGCTACACCTTC. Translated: CSVEADGVYGYTF.

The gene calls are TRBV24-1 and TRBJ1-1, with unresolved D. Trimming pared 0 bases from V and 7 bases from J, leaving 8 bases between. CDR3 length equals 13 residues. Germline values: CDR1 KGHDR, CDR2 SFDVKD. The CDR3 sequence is CATSDLGLREAFF. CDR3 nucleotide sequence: TGTGCCACCAGTGATTTGGGACTTCGTGAAGCTTTCTTT.

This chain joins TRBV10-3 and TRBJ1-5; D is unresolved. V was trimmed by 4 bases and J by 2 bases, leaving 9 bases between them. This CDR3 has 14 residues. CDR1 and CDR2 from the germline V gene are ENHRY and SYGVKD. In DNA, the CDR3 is TGTGCCATCAGTGGTAGGACCGGCAATCAGCCCCAGCATTTT. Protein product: CAISGRTGNQPQHF.

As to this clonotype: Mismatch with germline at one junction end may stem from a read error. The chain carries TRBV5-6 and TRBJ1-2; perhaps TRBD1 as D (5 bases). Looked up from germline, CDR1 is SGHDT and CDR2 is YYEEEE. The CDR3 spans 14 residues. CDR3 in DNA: TGTGCCGGCAGCTCATGGGGGGTCGACTATGGCTACACCTTC. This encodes CAGSSWGVDYGYTF.

CDR3 in DNA: TGCGCCAGCAGCCGAGAGGAACTCATGAGTGAGCAGTTCTTC. This translates into CASSREELMSEQFF. V usage is TRBV4-1 and J usage is TRBJ2-1; D is undetermined. Germline CDR1 and CDR2: MGHRA and YSYEKL. V was cut by 4 bases and J by 9 bases, with 16 bases left in between. The CDR3 consists of 14 residues.

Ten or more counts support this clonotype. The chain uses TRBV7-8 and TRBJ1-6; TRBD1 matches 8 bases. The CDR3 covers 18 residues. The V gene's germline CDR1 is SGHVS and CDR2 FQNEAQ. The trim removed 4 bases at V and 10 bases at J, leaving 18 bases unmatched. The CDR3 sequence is CASSSPVPGQALVSPLHF. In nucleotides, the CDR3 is TGTGCCAGCAGCTCACCGGTACCGGGACAGGCGCTAGTGTCACCCCTCCACTTT.

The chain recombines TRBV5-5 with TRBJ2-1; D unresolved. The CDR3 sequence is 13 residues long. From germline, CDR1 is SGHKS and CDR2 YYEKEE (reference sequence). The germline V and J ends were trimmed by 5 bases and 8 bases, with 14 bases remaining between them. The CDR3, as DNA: TGTGCCAGCAGGCATCCCTCCGGCCATGAGCAGTTCTTC. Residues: CASRHPSGHEQFF. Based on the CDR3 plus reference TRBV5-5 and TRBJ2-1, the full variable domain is DAGVTQSPTHLIKTRGQQVTLRCSPISGHKSVSWYQQVLGQGPQFIFQYYEKEERGRGNFPDRFSARQFPNYSSELNVNALLLGDSALYLCASRHPSGHEQFFGPGTRLTVL.

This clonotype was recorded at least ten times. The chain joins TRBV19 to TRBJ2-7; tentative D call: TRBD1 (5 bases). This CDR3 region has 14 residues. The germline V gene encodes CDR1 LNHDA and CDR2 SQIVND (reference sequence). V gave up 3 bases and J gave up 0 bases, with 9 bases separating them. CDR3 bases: TGTGCCAGTAGTATTGGGGCCAACTCCTACGAGCAGTACTTC. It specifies CASSIGANSYEQYF.